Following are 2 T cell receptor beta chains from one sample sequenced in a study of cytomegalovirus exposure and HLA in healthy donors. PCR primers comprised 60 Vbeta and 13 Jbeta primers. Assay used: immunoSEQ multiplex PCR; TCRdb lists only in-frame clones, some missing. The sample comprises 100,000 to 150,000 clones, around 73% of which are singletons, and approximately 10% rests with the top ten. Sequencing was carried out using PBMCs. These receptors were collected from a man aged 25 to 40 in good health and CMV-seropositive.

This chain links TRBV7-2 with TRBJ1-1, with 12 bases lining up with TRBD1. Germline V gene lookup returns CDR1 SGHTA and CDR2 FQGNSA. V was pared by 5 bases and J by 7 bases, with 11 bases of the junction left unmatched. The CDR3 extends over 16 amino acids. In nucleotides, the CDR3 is TGTGCCAGCAGCCCCCGGCGGGGACAGGGGGCAAGTGAAGCTTTCTTT. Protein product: CASSPRRGQGASEAFF.

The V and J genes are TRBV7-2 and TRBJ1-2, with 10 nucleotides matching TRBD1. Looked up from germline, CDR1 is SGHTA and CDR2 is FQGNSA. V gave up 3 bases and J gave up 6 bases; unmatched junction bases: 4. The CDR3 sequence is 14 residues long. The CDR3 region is CASSFSGTGDGYTF. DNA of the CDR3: TGTGCCAGCAGCTTCTCCGGGACAGGGGATGGCTACACCTTC.